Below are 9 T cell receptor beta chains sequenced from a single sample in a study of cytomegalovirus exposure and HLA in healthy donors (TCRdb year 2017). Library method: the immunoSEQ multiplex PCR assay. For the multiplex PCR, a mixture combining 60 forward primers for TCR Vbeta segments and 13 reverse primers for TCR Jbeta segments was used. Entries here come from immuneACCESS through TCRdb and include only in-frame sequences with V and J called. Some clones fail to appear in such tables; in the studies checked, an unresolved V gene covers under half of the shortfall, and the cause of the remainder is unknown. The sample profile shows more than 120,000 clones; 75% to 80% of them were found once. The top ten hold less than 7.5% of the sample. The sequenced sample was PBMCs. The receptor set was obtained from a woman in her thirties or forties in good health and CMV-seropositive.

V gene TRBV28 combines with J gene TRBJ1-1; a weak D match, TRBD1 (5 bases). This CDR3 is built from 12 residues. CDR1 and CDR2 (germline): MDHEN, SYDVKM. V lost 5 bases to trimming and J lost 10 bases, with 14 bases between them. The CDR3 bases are TGTGCCAGCAGTCCACCGGGGCGGGGAGCTTTCTTT. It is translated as CASSPPGRGAFF.

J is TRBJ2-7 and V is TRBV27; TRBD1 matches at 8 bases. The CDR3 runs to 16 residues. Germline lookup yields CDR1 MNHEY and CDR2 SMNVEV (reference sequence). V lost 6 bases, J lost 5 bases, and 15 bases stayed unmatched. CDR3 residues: CASSSPSGRGRNEQYF. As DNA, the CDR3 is TGTGCCAGCAGCTCCCCCTCCGGCAGGGGGCGGAACGAGCAGTACTTC.

CDR3 amino acids: CASSPRQGMRNEQFF. The CDR3, as DNA: TGTGCCAGCAGCCCCCGACAGGGGATGAGGAATGAGCAGTTCTTC. The chain is built from TRBV11-1 and TRBJ2-1; 8 nucleotides align to TRBD1. There are 15 residues in the CDR3. Trimming cost V 5 bases and J 7 bases; bases outside gene matches: 10. Germline CDR1 and CDR2: SGHAT and FQDESV (reference sequence).

The CDR3 DNA reads as TGTGCCAGCAGGGGCGTTTACACCGGGGAGCTGTTTTTT. It is translated as CASRGVYTGELFF. V usage is TRBV2 and J usage is TRBJ2-2; D ambiguous. CDR1 and CDR2 from the germline V gene are SNHLY and FYNNEI. This CDR3 has 13 amino acids. The V and J ends lost 6 bases and 3 bases respectively, with 8 bases between them.

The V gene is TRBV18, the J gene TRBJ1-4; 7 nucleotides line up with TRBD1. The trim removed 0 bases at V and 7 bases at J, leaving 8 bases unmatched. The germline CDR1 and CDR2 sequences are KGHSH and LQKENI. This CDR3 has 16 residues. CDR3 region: CASSPPGGTAAEKLFF. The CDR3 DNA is TGTGCCAGCTCACCACCGGGCGGGACAGCGGCTGAAAAACTGTTTTTT.

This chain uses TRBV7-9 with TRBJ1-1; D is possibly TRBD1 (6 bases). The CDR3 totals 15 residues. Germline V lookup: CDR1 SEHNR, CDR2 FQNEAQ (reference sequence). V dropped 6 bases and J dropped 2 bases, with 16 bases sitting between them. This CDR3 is CASSTGFGGNTEAFF. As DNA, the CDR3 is TGTGCCAGCAGTACAGGGTTTGGGGGTAACACTGAAGCTTTCTTT.

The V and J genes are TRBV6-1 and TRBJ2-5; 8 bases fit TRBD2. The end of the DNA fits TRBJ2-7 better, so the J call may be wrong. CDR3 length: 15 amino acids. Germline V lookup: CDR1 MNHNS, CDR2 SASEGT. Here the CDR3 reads CASSETYRGGYEQYF. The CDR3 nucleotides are TGTGCCAGCAGTGAGACGTACCGGGGGGGTTACGAGCAGTACTTC.

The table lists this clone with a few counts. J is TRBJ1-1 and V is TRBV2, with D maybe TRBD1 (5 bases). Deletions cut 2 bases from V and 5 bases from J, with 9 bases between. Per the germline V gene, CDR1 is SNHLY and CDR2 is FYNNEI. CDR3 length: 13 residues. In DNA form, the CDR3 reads TGTGCCAGCAGTGAACTTCCAGGGACTGAAGCTTTCTTT. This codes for CASSELPGTEAFF.

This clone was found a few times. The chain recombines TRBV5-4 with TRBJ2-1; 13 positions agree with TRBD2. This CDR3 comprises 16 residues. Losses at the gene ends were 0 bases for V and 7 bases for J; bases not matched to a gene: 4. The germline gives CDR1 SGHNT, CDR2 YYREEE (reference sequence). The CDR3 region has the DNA TGTGCCAGCAGCTTGGGGACTAGCGGGAGAAGTAATGAGCAGTTCTTC. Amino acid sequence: CASSLGTSGRSNEQFF. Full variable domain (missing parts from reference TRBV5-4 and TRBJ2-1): ETGVTQSPTHLIKTRGQQVTLRCSSQSGHNTVSWYQQALGQGPQFIFQYYREEENGRGNFPPRFSGLQFPNYSSELNVNALELDDSALYLCASSLGTSGRSNEQFFGPGTRLTVL.